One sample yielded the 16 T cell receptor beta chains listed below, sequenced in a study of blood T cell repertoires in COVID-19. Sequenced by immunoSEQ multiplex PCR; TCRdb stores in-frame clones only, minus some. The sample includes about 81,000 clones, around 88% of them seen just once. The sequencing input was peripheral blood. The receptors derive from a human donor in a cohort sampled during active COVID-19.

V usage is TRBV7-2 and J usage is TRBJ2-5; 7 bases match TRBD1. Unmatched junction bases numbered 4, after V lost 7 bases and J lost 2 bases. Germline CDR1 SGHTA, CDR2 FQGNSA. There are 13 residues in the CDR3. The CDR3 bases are TGTGCCAGCAATACGGACAGGCAAGAGACCCAGTACTTC. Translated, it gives CASNTDRQETQYF.

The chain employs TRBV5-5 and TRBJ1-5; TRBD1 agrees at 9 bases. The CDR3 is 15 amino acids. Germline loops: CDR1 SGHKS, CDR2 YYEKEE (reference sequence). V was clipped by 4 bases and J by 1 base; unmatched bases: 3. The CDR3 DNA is TGTGCCAGCAGCGTGACAGGGGGGAGCAATCAGCCCCAGCATTTT. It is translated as CASSVTGGSNQPQHF. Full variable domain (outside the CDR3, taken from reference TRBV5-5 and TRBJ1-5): DAGVTQSPTHLIKTRGQQVTLRCSPISGHKSVSWYQQVLGQGPQFIFQYYEKEERGRGNFPDRFSARQFPNYSSELNVNALLLGDSALYLCASSVTGGSNQPQHFGDGTRLSIL.

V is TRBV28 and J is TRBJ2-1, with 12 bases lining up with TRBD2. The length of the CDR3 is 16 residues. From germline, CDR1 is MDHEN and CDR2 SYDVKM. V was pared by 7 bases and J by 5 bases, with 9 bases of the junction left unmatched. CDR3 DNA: TGTGCCAGCACCCCGAGGACTAGCGGGATCCACAATGAGCAGTTCTTC. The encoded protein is CASTPRTSGIHNEQFF.

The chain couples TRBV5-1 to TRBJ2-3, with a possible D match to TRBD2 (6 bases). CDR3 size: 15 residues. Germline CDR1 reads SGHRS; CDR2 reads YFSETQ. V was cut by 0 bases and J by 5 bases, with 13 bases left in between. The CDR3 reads CASSLGDHGGDTQYF. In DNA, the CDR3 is TGCGCCAGCAGCTTGGGGGATCACGGGGGAGATACGCAGTATTTT.

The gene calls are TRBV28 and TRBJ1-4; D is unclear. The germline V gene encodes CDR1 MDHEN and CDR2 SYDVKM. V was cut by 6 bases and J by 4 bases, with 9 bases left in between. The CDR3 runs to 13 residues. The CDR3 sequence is CASRSRGNEKLFF. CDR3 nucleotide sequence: TGTGCCAGCAGGTCCCGGGGTAATGAAAAACTGTTTTTT.

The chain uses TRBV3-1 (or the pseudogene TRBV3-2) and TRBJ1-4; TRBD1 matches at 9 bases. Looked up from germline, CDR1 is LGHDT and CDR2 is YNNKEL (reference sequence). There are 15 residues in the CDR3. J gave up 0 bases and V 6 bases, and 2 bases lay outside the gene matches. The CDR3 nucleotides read TGTGCCAGCAGAGGACAGGGGTCAACTAATGAAAAACTGTTTTTT. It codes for CASRGQGSTNEKLFF.

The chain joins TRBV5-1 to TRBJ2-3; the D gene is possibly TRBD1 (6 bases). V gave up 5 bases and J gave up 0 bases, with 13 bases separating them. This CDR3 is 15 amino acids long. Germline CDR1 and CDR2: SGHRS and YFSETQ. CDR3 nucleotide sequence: TGCGCCAGCAGAGATGGACAGTTTAGCACAGATACGCAGTATTTT. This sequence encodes CASRDGQFSTDTQYF.

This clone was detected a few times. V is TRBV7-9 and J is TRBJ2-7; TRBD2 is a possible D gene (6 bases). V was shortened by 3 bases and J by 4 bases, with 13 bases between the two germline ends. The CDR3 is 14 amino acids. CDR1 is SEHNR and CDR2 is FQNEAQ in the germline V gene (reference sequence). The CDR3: CASSLEGVSYEQYF. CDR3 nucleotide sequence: TGTGCCAGCAGCTTGGAGGGAGTTAGTTACGAGCAGTACTTC.

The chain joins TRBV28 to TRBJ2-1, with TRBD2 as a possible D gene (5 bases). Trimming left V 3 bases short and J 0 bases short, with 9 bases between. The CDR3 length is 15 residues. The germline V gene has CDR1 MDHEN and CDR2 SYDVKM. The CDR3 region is CASSLDLSSYNEQFF. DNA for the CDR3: TGTGCCAGCAGTTTGGACTTAAGCTCCTACAATGAGCAGTTCTTC.

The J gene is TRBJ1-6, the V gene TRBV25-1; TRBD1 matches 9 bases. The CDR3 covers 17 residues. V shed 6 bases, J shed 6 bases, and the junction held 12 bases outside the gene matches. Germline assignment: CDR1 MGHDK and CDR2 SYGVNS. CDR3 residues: CASSDPQQGATNSPLHF. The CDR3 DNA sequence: TGTGCCAGCAGCGACCCTCAACAGGGGGCGACTAATTCACCCCTCCACTTT.

The CDR3: CASSQERRDSPKFF. The CDR3 nucleotides read TGTGCCAGCAGCCAAGAACGACGGGACTCCCCTAAGTTCTTC. The rearrangement links TRBV3-1 (or the pseudogene TRBV3-2) to TRBJ2-1; D may be TRBD2 (6 bases). V shed 0 bases and J shed 14 bases, with 17 bases lying between them. Per germline, CDR1 LGHDT and CDR2 YNNKEL (reference sequence). The CDR3 is made up of 14 amino acids.

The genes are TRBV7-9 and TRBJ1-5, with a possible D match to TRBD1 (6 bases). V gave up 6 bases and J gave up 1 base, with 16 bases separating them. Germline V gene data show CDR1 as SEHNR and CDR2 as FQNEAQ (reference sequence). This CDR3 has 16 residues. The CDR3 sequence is CASSLMGGRSNQPQHF. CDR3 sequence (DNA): TGTGCCAGCAGTCTCATGGGGGGGCGGAGCAATCAGCCCCAGCATTTT.

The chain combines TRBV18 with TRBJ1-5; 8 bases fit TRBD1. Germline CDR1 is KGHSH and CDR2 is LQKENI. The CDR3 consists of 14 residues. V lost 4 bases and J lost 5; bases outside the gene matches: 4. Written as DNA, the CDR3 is TGTGCCAGCTCACTGGACAGGGCGGATCAGCCCCAGCATTTT. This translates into CASSLDRADQPQHF.

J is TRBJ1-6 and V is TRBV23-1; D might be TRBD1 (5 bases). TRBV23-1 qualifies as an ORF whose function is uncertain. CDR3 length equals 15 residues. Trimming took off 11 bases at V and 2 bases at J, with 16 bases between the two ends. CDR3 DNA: TGCGCCGTCGGGACTCCGGGCGCCTATAATTCACCCCTCCACTTT. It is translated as CAVGTPGAYNSPLHF.

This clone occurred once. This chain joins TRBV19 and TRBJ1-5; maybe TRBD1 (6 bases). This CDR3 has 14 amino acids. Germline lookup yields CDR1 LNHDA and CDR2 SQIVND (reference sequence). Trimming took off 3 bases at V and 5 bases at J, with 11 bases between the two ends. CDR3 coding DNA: TGTGCCAGTAGTATTGGAGGGGGGGATCAGCCCCAGCATTTT. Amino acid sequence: CASSIGGGDQPQHF.

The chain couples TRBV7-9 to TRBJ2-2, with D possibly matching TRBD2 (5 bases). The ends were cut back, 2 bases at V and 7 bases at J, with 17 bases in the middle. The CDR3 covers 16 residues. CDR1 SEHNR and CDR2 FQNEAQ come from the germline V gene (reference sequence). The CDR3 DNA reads TGTGCCAGCAGCTTAATGTCAGGCCAAGGAGGCGGGGAGCTGTTTTTT. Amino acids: CASSLMSGQGGGELFF. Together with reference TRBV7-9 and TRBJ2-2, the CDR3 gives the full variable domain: DTGVSQNPRHKITKRGQNVTFRCDPISEHNRLYWYRQTLGQGPEFLTYFQNEAQLEKSRLLSDRFSAERPKGSFSTLEIQRTEQGDSAMYLCASSLMSGQGGGELFFGEGSRLTVL.